This T cell receptor (beta chain) derives from a study of breast tumors, draining lymph nodes, adjacent tissues. Axillary draining lymph nodes of breast cancer patients supplied the node samples. TCRdb independently ran MiXCR on the multiplex PCR reads; one entry per CDR3 protein. This table holds 170,000 or so distinct CDR3 sequences, about 33% found once. Study-level results: Data only fit, rather than demonstrated, lymph node origin of most tumor T cells. Tumor repertoires ranked between lymph nodes and nontumor tissue in diversity, with V and J gene preferences. Data fit most tumor T cells coming from lymph node, expanding in tumor.

V dropped 7 bases and J dropped 4 bases, with 10 bases sitting between them. The CDR3 runs 11 residues. The germline V gene has CDR1 SQVTM and CDR2 ANQGSEA. Of note for this clonotype: What it binds is not known. This clone may be a read error of a much larger clone one base away.

J is TRBJ1-2 and V is TRBV29-1; D remains unclear. Sequenced input: axillary lymph node tissue. This TCR was recovered from a female donor with breast cancer. Some clones in this sample may be carry-over from other donors' samples. The CDR3 DNA reads TGCAGCGCCCCTCGCGGCTATGGCTACACCTTC. Translation: CSAPRGYGYTF. Complete variable domain (other parts from reference TRBV29-1 and TRBJ1-2): SAVISQKPSRDICQRGTSLTIQCQVDSQVTMMFWYRQQPGQSLTLIATANQGSEATYESGFVIDKFPISRPNLTFSTLTVSNMSPEDSSIYLCSAPRGYGYTFGSGTRLTVV.